Listed below are T cell receptor beta chains from one sample, sequenced in a study of cytomegalovirus exposure and HLA in healthy donors. Generated by immunoSEQ multiplex PCR, the TCRdb table keeps only in-frame clones and is missing some. The specimen's table records approximately 180,000 clones. Sequences were obtained from PBMCs. The origin of the receptors is a man aged 25-40 years in good health and CMV-seronegative. Each CDR3 is given with its conserved first and last residue. Fields, in order: J gene, D gene, V gene, CDR3 length, CDR3 DNA, CDR3 protein. D genes are given only for firm matches.

>TRBJ2-3|.|TRBV7-6|15
TGTGCCAGCAGCCTCGCTCTCCGGGGCACAGATACGCAGTATTTT
CASSLALRGTDTQYF
>TRBJ2-7|TRBD1|TRBV27|15
TGTGCCAGCAGAGAGCACGGGACAGGGTCCTACGAGCAGTACTTC
CASREHGTGSYEQYF
>TRBJ1-5|TRBD1|TRBV28|15
TGTGCCAGCAGTTTAGGGCTGACAGGGAATCAGCCCCAGCATTTT
CASSLGLTGNQPQHF
>TRBJ1-2|.|TRBV2|16
TGTGCCAGCACCCTAACCGGGCGGGCGTCTAACTATGGCTACACCTTC
CASTLTGRASNYGYTF
>TRBJ1-2|.|TRBV18|13
TGTGCCAGCTCCCCGCGCGAGGACTATGGCTACACCTTC
CASSPREDYGYTF
>TRBJ2-5|TRBD2|TRBV2|15
TGTGCCAGCAGCGATAAGACTAGCGGGAAAGAGACCCAGTACTTC
CASSDKTSGKETQYF
>TRBJ1-1|TRBD1|TRBV14|14
TGTGCCAGCAGCCAAGATCTAGGACAGGCGCGAGCTTTCTTT
CASSQDLGQARAFF
>TRBJ1-1|.|TRBV18|14
TGTGCCAGCTCCCCTTTGGGGCAGGACACTGAAGCTTTCTTT
CASSPLGQDTEAFF
>TRBJ2-7|TRBD1|TRBV7-2|14
TGTGCCAGCAGCCCGGGACAGGGGGGGTACGAGCAGTACTTC
CASSPGQGGYEQYF
>TRBJ2-2|.|TRBV7-2|14
TGTGCCAGCAGCTTAGTTAGGAACACCGGGGAGCTGTTTTTT
CASSLVRNTGELFF
>TRBJ1-5|.|TRBV5-1|12
TGCGCCAGCAGCTTGTCGGGGCAGCCCCAGCATTTT
CASSLSGQPQHF
>TRBJ2-3|.|TRBV11-2|15
TGTGCCAGCAGCTTAGAGGGAGTCAGAGCAGATACGCAGTATTTT
CASSLEGVRADTQYF
>TRBJ2-7|TRBD2|TRBV13|15
TGTGCCAGCAGCTTAGGGGTGGGAGGGGTCTACGAGCAGTACTTC
CASSLGVGGVYEQYF
>TRBJ1-5|.|TRBV19|15
TGTGCCAGTAGTAGGTACGGTCTTAGCAATCAGCCCCAGCATTTT
CASSRYGLSNQPQHF
>TRBJ1-1|.|TRBV7-2|14
TGTGCCAGCAGCTTATTAGCGGGAGACACTGAAGCTTTCTTT
CASSLLAGDTEAFF
>TRBJ1-5|.|TRBV5-1|15
TGCGCCAGCAGCGCAGGGCCCCTTAGCAATCAGCCCCAGCATTTT
CASSAGPLSNQPQHF
>TRBJ1-2|.|TRBV7-9|15
TGTGCCAGCACTCGGAGTCCAGGGTCTAGCTATGGCTACACCTTC
CASTRSPGSSYGYTF
>TRBJ2-3|TRBD1|TRBV11-2|15
TGTGCCAGCAGCTTTGGGGACAGAGTCACAGATACGCAGTATTTT
CASSFGDRVTDTQYF
>TRBJ1-3|TRBD1|TRBV30|15
TGTGCCTGGAGTACCAAGGGACAGGGGTCCGACACCATATATTTT
CAWSTKGQGSDTIYF
>TRBJ1-5|.|TRBV11-2|15
TGTGCCAGCAGCTTAGATACAGCCTTCAATCAGCCCCAGCATTTT
CASSLDTAFNQPQHF
>TRBJ2-5|TRBD2|TRBV7-9|15
TGTGCCAGCAGCTTAGGGACTAGCGGGGACGAGACCCAGTACTTC
CASSLGTSGDETQYF
>TRBJ1-1|TRBD1|TRBV11-1|16
TGTGCCAGCAGCTTACGGACAGGGGGATTGGGGACTGAAGCTTTCTTT
CASSLRTGGLGTEAFF
>TRBJ2-1|TRBD2|TRBV5-1|15
TGCGCCAGCAGCCCTAGCGGGAACTCCTACAATGAGCAGTTCTTC
CASSPSGNSYNEQFF
>TRBJ2-7|TRBD2|TRBV10-3|18
TGTGCCATAACCTCGCACTTAACCGGGACTAGCGGGTCCTACGAGCAGTACTTC
CAITSHLTGTSGSYEQYF
>TRBJ2-1|.|TRBV11-3|18
TGTGCCAGCAGCTTAGATCTAGATCGGGGGAGCTCCTACAATGAGCAGTTCTTC
CASSLDLDRGSSYNEQFF
>TRBJ2-5|TRBD1|TRBV5-7|17
TGTGCCAGCAGCGTTGCGAAGGACAGGGGGGTAGGAGAGACCCAGTACTTC
CASSVAKDRGVGETQYF
>TRBJ2-2|.|TRBV5-1|14
TGCGCCAGCAGCCCTGGTGGCGGGACCGGGGAGCTGTTTTTT
CASSPGGGTGELFF
>TRBJ2-7|TRBD2|TRBV2|14
TGTGCCAGCAGTGCCCTAGCGGGAGTGAACGAGCAGTACTTC
CASSALAGVNEQYF
>TRBJ1-2|TRBD1|TRBV28|12
TGTGCCAGCAGTGTCCAGGGGGAGGGCTACACCTTC
CASSVQGEGYTF
>TRBJ1-1|.|TRBV7-8|13
TGTGCCAGCAGTAACCCGGGGAACACTGAAGCTTTCTTT
CASSNPGNTEAFF
>TRBJ1-1|TRBD1|TRBV19|14
TGTGCCAGTAGTATAGGACAGGGAAACACTGAAGCTTTCTTT
CASSIGQGNTEAFF
>TRBJ1-2|.|TRBV29-1|12
TGCAGCGTTGAAGATGAACTCTATGGCTACACCTTC
CSVEDELYGYTF
>TRBJ2-1|TRBD2|TRBV6-4|14
TGTGCCAGCAGTCTTGCGGGGGGCAGGGGTGAGCAGTTCTTC
CASSLAGGRGEQFF
>TRBJ2-7|TRBD1|TRBV10-1|14
TGCGCCAGCAGTGAGGGGACAGTGTCCTACGAGCAGTACTTC
CASSEGTVSYEQYF
>TRBJ1-3|.|TRBV9|18
TGTGCCAGCAGCGTAGACGGGTACGCCGGAGGGACTGGAAACACCATATATTTT
CASSVDGYAGGTGNTIYF
>TRBJ2-3|TRBD2|TRBV7-2|15
TGTGCCAGCAGCCGACTAGCGGGAGTGGCAGATACGCAGTATTTT
CASSRLAGVADTQYF
>TRBJ2-7|TRBD1|TRBV6-5|15
TGTGCCAGCTCTGCCAATGGCAGGGGGCCAAACGAGCAGTACTTC
CASSANGRGPNEQYF
>TRBJ2-1|.|TRBV19|14
TGTGCCAGTAGTATCTGGGGGGCCTACAATGAGCAGTTCTTC
CASSIWGAYNEQFF
>TRBJ2-7|TRBD1|TRBV5-1|14
TGCGCCAGCAGCACGGGACAGGCCTTGAACGAGCAGTACTTC
CASSTGQALNEQYF
>TRBJ2-2|TRBD2|TRBV12-5|17
TGTGCTAGTGGTTTGGTCTCAGCGGGAGGGAACACCGGGGAGCTGTTTTTT
CASGLVSAGGNTGELFF
>TRBJ2-7|.|TRBV2|15
TGTGCCAGCAGTGATAAAGGACTGCCAGGCCACGAGCAGTACTTC
CASSDKGLPGHEQYF
>TRBJ2-3|TRBD2|TRBV30|15
TGTGCCTGGAGCCATAGCGGGGGGTGGACAGATACGCAGTATTTT
CAWSHSGGWTDTQYF
>TRBJ2-2|TRBD2|TRBV6-1|18
TGTGCCAGCAGTGAACGTTTAATAGCGGGGTGGAACACCGGGGAGCTGTTTTTT
CASSERLIAGWNTGELFF
>TRBJ2-7|.|TRBV5-1|12
TGCGCCAGCAGCTTGGGGGACTCCGAGCAGTACTTC
CASSLGDSEQYF
>TRBJ1-5|.|TRBV28|19
TGTGCCAGCAGGATATCCTGGGGGGGCGGAAACTCTGGCAATCAGCCCCAGCATTTT
CASRISWGGGNSGNQPQHF
>TRBJ2-7|TRBD1|TRBV5-6|13
TGTGCCAGCAGCTTGAGAATCGGACAGGGAGGGTACTTC
CASSLRIGQGGYF
>TRBJ2-7|.|TRBV13|16
TGTGCCAGCAGCTTCTTTCTCCGGGGGGCACACTACGAGCAGTACTTC
CASSFFLRGAHYEQYF
>TRBJ2-7|.|TRBV13|13
TGTGCCAGCAGCTTAGAAGGAGCCTACGAGCAGTACTTC
CASSLEGAYEQYF
>TRBJ2-7|.|TRBV30|13
TGTGCCTGGAGTACCGTGGTGGGGGGCGAGCAGTACTTC
CAWSTVVGGEQYF
>TRBJ2-3|TRBD2|TRBV5-1|16
TGCGCCAGCAGCGGATACGGGGGGGGCCTGTCAGATACGCAGTATTTT
CASSGYGGGLSDTQYF
>TRBJ2-1|.|TRBV7-9|15
TGTGCCAGCAGCTTGGCGGGGTGGGACTACAATGAGCAGTTCTTC
CASSLAGWDYNEQFF
>TRBJ1-4|.|TRBV7-9|13
TGTGCCAGCAGGTGGACAAAGGATGAAAAACTGTTTTTT
CASRWTKDEKLFF
>TRBJ2-5|.|TRBV19|12
TGTGCCAGTAGTAACAGGGAAGAGACCCAGTACTTC
CASSNREETQYF
>TRBJ1-1|TRBD1|TRBV7-9|14
TGTGCCAGCAGCTCGGACAGGGAAGGGGCTGAAGCTTTCTTT
CASSSDREGAEAFF
>TRBJ1-1|.|TRBV30|13
TGTGCCTGGAACCCCCTACCGGAGACTGAAGCTTTCTTT
CAWNPLPETEAFF
>TRBJ1-5|TRBD1|TRBV7-2|14
TGTGCCAGCAGCTTAAGACAGGGAAACCAGCCCCAGCATTTT
CASSLRQGNQPQHF
>TRBJ2-7|.|TRBV25-1|15
TGTGCCAGCAGGTCCTGGGGCCAGAGCTCCTACGAGCAGTACTTC
CASRSWGQSSYEQYF